Each of the 24 T cell receptor beta chains below was sequenced from the same sample in a study of human T cells and chemical hapten exposure. During construction of the library, unique molecular identifiers were attached to individual cDNA molecules for quantitative, reproducible TCR counting. TCRdb re-called the reads with MiXCR, one entry per CDR3 protein. There are about 120,000 distinct CDR3 sequences in the sample; 8.5% to 9% occur only once, and about 1.4% lies in the top ten. Researchers extracted total RNA from unfractionated whole blood. Material: whole blood. These TCRs come from a human donor in good health. Some clones in this sample may be carry-over from other donors' samples.

There are many counts of this clonotype. The DNA of the CDR3 is TGCGCCAGCAGCTCGGGGTATTCCGAGCAGTACTTC. Encoded protein: CASSSGYSEQYF. V and J are TRBV5-1 and TRBJ2-7; a possible D gene is TRBD2 (5 bases). Trimming cost V 3 bases and J 6 bases, with 10 bases left between them. CDR1 is SGHRS and CDR2 is YFSETQ in the germline V gene. This CDR3 region has 12 residues.

This chain uses TRBV14 with TRBJ2-1; TRBD2 matches 7 bases. The CDR3 is made up of 16 amino acids. V was clipped by 1 base and J by 5 bases; unmatched bases: 8. From germline, CDR1 is SGHDN and CDR2 FVKESK. The DNA of the CDR3 is TGTGCCAGCAGCCAAGCTTCTAGCGGTAAAAACAATGAGCAGTTCTTC. This codes for CASSQASSGKNNEQFF.

This clonotype was counted a few times. The chain uses TRBV6-6 and TRBJ2-2, with 8 bases matching TRBD1. Losses at the gene ends were 2 bases for V and 5 bases for J; bases not matched to a gene: 7. Germline V lookup: CDR1 MNHNY, CDR2 SVGAGI (reference sequence). This CDR3 spans 16 amino acids. The CDR3 DNA is TGTGCCAGCAGTTACGGTCAGGGGGCCTTTACCGGGGAGCTGTTTTTT. Translated, it gives CASSYGQGAFTGELFF.

V gene TRBV9 combines with J gene TRBJ1-6; perhaps TRBD1 as D (5 bases). The CDR3 loop spans 14 amino acids. V was clipped by 0 bases and J by 9 bases, with 10 bases between them. The germline gives CDR1 SGDLS, CDR2 YYNGEE. In DNA, the CDR3 is TGTGCCAGCAGCGTAGGGGGGGGGATTTCACCCCTCCACTTT. This gives the protein CASSVGGGISPLHF.

This clonotype was picked up many times. The chain couples TRBV20-1 to TRBJ1-1; TRBD1 aligns across 7 bases. The V and J ends lost 3 bases and 1 base, in that order; junction bases with no gene match: 5. CDR1 and CDR2 (germline): DFQATT, SNEGSKA (reference sequence). The CDR3 extends over 14 amino acids. The CDR3 sequence is CSASSGGRNTEAFF. CDR3 DNA sequence: TGCAGTGCTAGCTCAGGGGGGCGGAACACTGAAGCTTTCTTT.

V and J are TRBV29-1 and TRBJ2-5; 8 bases fit TRBD2. The trim removed 5 bases at V and 3 bases at J, leaving 8 bases unmatched. This CDR3 region has 14 residues. Looked up from germline, CDR1 is SQVTM and CDR2 is ANQGSEA. The CDR3: CSVPRSGSEETQYF. The CDR3 DNA reads TGCAGCGTTCCGAGGAGCGGGAGTGAAGAGACCCAGTACTTC.

The sample holds many counts of this clonotype. This chain connects TRBV6-6 to TRBJ2-7; D could derive from TRBD1 or TRBD2 (6 bases each). The CDR3 covers 13 residues. The germline V gene has CDR1 MNHNY and CDR2 SVGAGI (reference sequence). V was cut by 6 bases and J by 4 bases, with 13 bases left in between. CDR3 loop: CASSTRGGYEQYF. The CDR3 DNA is TGTGCCAGCAGCACCCGAGGGGGGTACGAGCAGTACTTC.

This clonotype has more than one count but fewer than ten. The genes are TRBV12-3 or TRBV12-4 and TRBJ1-1; 8 nucleotides line up with TRBD1. The V gene end was trimmed by 6 bases and the J gene end by 4 bases; junction bases not matched to a gene: 1. This CDR3 comprises 12 residues. Here the CDR3 DNA reads TGTGCCAGCAGGACAGGGGCCACTGAAGCTTTCTTT. As protein: CASRTGATEAFF.

This clonotype was counted many times. The chain is built from TRBV7-2 and TRBJ1-2; no clear D gene. The CDR3 has 15 residues. The V and J ends lost 2 bases and 2 bases respectively, with 12 bases between them. The germline V gene has CDR1 SGHTA and CDR2 FQGNSA. CDR3 amino acids: CASSLTLNTNYGYTF. The CDR3 nucleotides are TGTGCCAGCAGCTTAACTTTGAACACAAACTATGGCTACACCTTC.

This clonotype was observed a handful of times. The chain has TRBV5-1 and TRBJ1-4; D gene ambiguous. Trimming left V 4 bases short and J 5 bases short, with 15 bases between. CDR1 and CDR2 from the germline V gene are SGHRS and YFSETQ. CDR3 length: 15 amino acids. The CDR3 sequence: CASSATGPRNEKLFF. The CDR3 bases are TGCGCCAGCAGCGCAACCGGGCCGCGGAATGAAAAACTGTTTTTT.

V and J are TRBV2 and TRBJ2-5; D is undetermined. CDR1 and CDR2 from the germline V gene are SNHLY and FYNNEI. This CDR3 is 12 amino acids long. Trimming took 2 bases from V and 2 from J, leaving 3 bases between them. The CDR3 sequence: CASSEQQETQYF. DNA of the CDR3: TGTGCCAGCAGTGAACAGCAAGAGACCCAGTACTTC.

The CDR3 loop reads CSVEGLAGEVYNEQFF. CDR3 nucleotides: TGCAGCGTTGAGGGGCTAGCGGGAGAGGTGTACAATGAGCAGTTCTTC. This rearrangement joins TRBV29-1 to TRBJ2-1, with 10 positions matching TRBD2. The V gene end was trimmed by 3 bases and the J gene end by 4 bases; junction bases not matched to a gene: 9. Germline-derived CDR1 and CDR2 are SQVTM and ANQGSEA. This CDR3 comprises 16 residues.

With regard to this clonotype: A read error may explain this, as a much larger clone is one base away. This chain connects TRBV20-1 to TRBJ2-7; 8 bases agree with TRBD1. V shed 1 base, J shed 2 bases, and the junction held 4 bases outside the gene matches. The germline V gene has CDR1 DFQATT and CDR2 SNEGSKA (reference sequence). The CDR3 totals 14 residues. CDR3 protein: CSARGDRTTYEQYF. The CDR3, as DNA: TGCAGTGCTAGAGGGGACAGGACTACCTACGAGCAGTACTTC.

The chain employs TRBV4-3 and TRBJ2-5; perhaps TRBD2 as D (5 bases). V lost 0 bases, J lost 3 bases, and 14 bases lay in between. CDR1 LGHNA and CDR2 YSLEER come from the germline V gene. This CDR3 has 16 amino acids. CDR3 bases: TGCGCCAGCAGCCAAGATTCCCGTGGAGGCGAAGAGACCCAGTACTTC. Protein sequence: CASSQDSRGGEETQYF.

J is TRBJ1-1 and V is TRBV7-2; 10 nucleotides line up with TRBD1. The CDR3 is 16 amino acids. V dropped 2 bases and J dropped 1; count of bases not matched to a gene: 4. Per germline, CDR1 SGHTA and CDR2 FQGNSA. This chain's CDR3 is CASSLHRQGANTEAFF. CDR3 coding DNA: TGTGCCAGCAGCTTACACCGACAGGGGGCGAACACTGAAGCTTTCTTT.

This chain connects TRBV6-6 to TRBJ1-1, with D possibly being TRBD1 (5 bases). Looked up from germline, CDR1 is MNHNY and CDR2 is SVGAGI (reference sequence). The CDR3 covers 15 residues. The V and J ends lost 7 bases and 3 bases respectively, with 18 bases between them. The CDR3 spells CASTTGAGQDTEAFF. The CDR3 nucleotides read TGTGCCAGCACCACCGGGGCCGGCCAGGACACTGAAGCTTTCTTT.

This clonotype was counted between two and nine times. V gene TRBV6-5 combines with J gene TRBJ2-1; D possibly corresponds to TRBD1 (5 bases). The V end lost 6 bases, the J end lost 2 bases, and 11 bases lay between the germline ends. This CDR3 comprises 14 residues. Germline V lookup: CDR1 MNHEY, CDR2 SVGAGI. For the CDR3, the DNA is TGTGCCAGCAGCCAGCAGGGCCCCTACAATGAGCAGTTCTTC. As protein: CASSQQGPYNEQFF.

This clonotype was observed at least ten times. The chain combines TRBV2 with TRBJ1-5; unclear D gene. Between the trimmed V and J ends, which lost 1 base and 1 base, there was a span of 11 bases. In germline, CDR1 is SNHLY, CDR2 FYNNEI. This CDR3 region has 16 residues. This CDR3 is CASSEGGRRSNQPQHF. The CDR3 nucleotides read TGTGCCAGCAGTGAAGGGGGTCGGCGGAGCAATCAGCCCCAGCATTTT.

The chain carries TRBV7-9 and TRBJ2-7; TRBD1 aligns across 8 bases. The J segment lost 7 bases and the V segment lost 5 bases, leaving 4 bases of the junction unmatched. There are 12 residues in the CDR3. Looked up from germline, CDR1 is SEHNR and CDR2 is FQNEAQ (reference sequence). CDR3 DNA: TGTGCCAGCAGCGTTACAGGGGGAGAGCAGTACTTC. It yields the protein CASSVTGGEQYF.

Many counts were recorded for this clonotype. This chain connects TRBV19 to TRBJ2-7; D is undetermined. Germline V gives CDR1 LNHDA, CDR2 SQIVND (reference sequence). V was shortened by 6 bases and J by 2 bases, with 11 bases between the two germline ends. This CDR3 has 13 residues. CDR3 sequence reads: CASSMAETYEQYF. DNA for the CDR3: TGTGCCAGTAGCATGGCAGAGACCTACGAGCAGTACTTC.

This chain connects TRBV13 to TRBJ2-7; TRBD1 matches at 7 bases. The ends lost 4 bases at V and 2 bases at J; junction bases unmatched: 5. This CDR3 region has 14 residues. CDR1 is PRHDT, CDR2 FYEKMQ, per germline (reference sequence). DNA of the CDR3: TGTGCCAGCAGCTACGGGACAGAAGCCTACGAGCAGTACTTC. Translating it yields CASSYGTEAYEQYF.

V gene TRBV5-1 combines with J gene TRBJ2-3; perhaps TRBD1 as D (5 bases). The CDR3 covers 14 residues. Trimming pared 1 base from V and 4 bases from J, leaving 10 bases between. CDR1 SGHRS and CDR2 YFSETQ come from the germline V gene. DNA of the CDR3: TGCGCCAGCAGCTTGTTGGCAGGGTCAGATACGCAGTATTTT. As protein: CASSLLAGSDTQYF.

This clonotype was seen a few times. The rearrangement uses TRBV6-2 or TRBV6-3 and TRBJ2-1; 9 bases are shared with TRBD1. Germline V CDR1 and CDR2: MNHEY, SVGEGT. V lost 8 bases and J lost 5; bases outside the gene matches: 7. CDR3 length equals 14 residues. CDR3 protein: CASSGQGGDNEQFF. The CDR3 DNA follows: TGTGCCAGCTCGGGACAGGGAGGGGACAATGAGCAGTTCTTC.

This clonotype occurred once. The chain has TRBV10-2 and TRBJ1-1, with 8 bases identical to TRBD1. Germline CDR1 reads WSHSY; CDR2 reads SAAADI. CDR3 length: 14 amino acids. The V gene end was trimmed by 6 bases and the J gene end by 1 base; junction bases not matched to a gene: 4. The CDR3 region has the DNA TGCGCCAGCAGAAGCGGGACAGGGAACACTGAAGCTTTCTTT. Translated: CASRSGTGNTEAFF.